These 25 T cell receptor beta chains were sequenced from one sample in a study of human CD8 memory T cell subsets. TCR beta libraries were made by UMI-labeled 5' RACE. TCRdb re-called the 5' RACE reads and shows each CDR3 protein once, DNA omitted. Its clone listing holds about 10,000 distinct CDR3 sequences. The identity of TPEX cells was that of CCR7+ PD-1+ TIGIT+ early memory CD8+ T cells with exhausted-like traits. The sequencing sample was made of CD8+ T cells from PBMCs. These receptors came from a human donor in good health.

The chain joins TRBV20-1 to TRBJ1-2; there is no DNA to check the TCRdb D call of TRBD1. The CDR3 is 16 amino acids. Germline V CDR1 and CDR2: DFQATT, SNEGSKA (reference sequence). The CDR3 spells CSDRAGNSLDYYGYTF.

CDR3 sequence: CAISRDSTYEQYF. The chain employs TRBV10-3 and TRBJ2-7; TCRdb reports TRBD1, a call that lacks DNA to check it against. CDR1 is ENHRY and CDR2 is SYGVKD in the germline V gene. The CDR3 is 13 amino acids.

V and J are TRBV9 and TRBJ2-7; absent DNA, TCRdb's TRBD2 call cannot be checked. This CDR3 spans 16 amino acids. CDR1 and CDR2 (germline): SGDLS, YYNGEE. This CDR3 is CASSFGKGLAGDEQYF.

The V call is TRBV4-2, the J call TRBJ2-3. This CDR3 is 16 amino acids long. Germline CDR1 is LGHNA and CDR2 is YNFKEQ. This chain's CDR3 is CASSQDEGAGTDTQYF.

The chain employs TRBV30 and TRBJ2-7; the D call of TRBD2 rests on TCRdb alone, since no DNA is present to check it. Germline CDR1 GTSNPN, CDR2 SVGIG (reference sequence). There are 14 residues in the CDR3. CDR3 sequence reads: CAWSVELAVSEQYF.

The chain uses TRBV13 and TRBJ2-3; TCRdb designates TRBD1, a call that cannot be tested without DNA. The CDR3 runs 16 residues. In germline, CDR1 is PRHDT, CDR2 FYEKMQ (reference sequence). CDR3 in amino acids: CASSLGTGATLDTQYF.

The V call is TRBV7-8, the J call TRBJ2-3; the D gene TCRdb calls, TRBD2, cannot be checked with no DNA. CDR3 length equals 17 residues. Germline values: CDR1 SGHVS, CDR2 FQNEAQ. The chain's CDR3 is CASSLRIAGGIGDTQYF.

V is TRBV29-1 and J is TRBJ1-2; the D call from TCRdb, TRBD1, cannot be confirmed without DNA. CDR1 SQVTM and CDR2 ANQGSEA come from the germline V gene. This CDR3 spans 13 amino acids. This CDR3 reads CSVDEGAPAGYTF.

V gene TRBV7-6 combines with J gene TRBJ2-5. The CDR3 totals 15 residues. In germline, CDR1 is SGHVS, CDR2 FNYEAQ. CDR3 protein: CASSSHLVIEETQYF.

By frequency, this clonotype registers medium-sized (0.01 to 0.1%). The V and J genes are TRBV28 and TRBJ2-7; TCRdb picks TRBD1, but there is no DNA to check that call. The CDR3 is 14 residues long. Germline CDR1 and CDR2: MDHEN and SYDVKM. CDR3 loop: CASSSPQGFYEQYF.

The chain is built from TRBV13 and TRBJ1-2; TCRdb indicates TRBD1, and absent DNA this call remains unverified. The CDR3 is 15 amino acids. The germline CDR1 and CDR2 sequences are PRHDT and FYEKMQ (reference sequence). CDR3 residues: CASSLGYRTDYGYTF.

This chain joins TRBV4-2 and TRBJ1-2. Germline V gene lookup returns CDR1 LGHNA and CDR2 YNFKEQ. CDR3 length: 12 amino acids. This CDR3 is CASSPHQRSYTF.

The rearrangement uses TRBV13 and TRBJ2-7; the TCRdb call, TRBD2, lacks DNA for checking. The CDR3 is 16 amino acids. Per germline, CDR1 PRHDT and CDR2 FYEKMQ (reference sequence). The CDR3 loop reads CASSSIAGGLAYEQYF.

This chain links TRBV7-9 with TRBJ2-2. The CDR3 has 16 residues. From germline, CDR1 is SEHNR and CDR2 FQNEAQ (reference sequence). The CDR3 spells CASSLSDTANTGELFF.

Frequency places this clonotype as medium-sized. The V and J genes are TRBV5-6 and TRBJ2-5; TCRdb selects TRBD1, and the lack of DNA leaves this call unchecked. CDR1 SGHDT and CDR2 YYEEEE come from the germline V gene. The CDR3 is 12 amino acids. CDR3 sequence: CASSRQGETQYF.

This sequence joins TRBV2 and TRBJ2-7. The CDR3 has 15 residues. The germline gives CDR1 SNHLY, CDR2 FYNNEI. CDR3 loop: CASSEARLLSYEQYF.

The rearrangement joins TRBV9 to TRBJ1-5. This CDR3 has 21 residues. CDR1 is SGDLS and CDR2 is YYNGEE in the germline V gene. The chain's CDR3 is CASSVAQPEELYPYSNQPQHF.

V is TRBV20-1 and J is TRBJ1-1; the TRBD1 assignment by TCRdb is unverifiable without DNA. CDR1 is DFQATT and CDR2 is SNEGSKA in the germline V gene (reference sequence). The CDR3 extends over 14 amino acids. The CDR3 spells CSASSGQTNTEAFF.

This CDR3 reads CASSQTPSGRINEQFF. The chain combines TRBV7-9 with TRBJ2-1; without DNA, the TCRdb call of TRBD2 cannot be checked. In germline, CDR1 is SEHNR, CDR2 FQNEAQ (reference sequence). The CDR3 covers 16 residues.

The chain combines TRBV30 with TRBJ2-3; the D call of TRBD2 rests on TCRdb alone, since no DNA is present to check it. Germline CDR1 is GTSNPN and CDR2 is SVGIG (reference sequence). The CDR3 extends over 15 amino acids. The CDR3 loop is CAWSGTSGRVDTQYF.

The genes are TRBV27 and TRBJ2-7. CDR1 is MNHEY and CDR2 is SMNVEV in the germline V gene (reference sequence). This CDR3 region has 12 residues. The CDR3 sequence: CASSAIMGEQYF.

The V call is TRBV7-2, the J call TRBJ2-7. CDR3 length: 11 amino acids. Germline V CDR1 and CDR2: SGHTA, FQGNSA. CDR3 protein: CASTAEYEQYF.

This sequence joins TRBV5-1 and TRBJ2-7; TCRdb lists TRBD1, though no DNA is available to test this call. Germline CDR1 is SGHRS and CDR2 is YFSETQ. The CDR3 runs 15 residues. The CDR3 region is CASSGSGQSSYEQYF.

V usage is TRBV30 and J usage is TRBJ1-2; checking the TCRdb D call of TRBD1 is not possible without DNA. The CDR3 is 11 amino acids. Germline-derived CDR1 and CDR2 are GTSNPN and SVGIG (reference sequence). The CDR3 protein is CAWWTWDGYTF.

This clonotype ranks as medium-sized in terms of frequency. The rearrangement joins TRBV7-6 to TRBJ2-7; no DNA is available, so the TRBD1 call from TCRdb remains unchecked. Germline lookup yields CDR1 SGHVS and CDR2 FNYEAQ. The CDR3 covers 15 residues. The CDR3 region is CASSPVGGQDYEQYF. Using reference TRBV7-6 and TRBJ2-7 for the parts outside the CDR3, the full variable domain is GAGVSQSPRYKVTKRGQDVALRCDPISGHVSLYWYRQALGQGPEFLTYFNYEAQQDKSGLPNDRFSAERPEGSISTLTIQRTEQRDSAMYRCASSPVGGQDYEQYFGPGTRLTVT.